The TCR beta chain described here comes from a study of T cell responses to AZD1222 COVID-19 vaccine. Study conclusions and caveats: Sampled repertoires all dated from after the peak T cell response. Only six or seven AZD1222 recipients tested seropositive at baseline. White British ancestry dominated among donors, who included more females, and clonal diversity was possibly underestimated.

The CDR3 consists of 15 residues. Germline V gene lookup returns CDR1 ENHRY and CDR2 SYGVKD. Deletions cut 6 bases from V and 1 base from J, with 15 bases between. In this sample, this clone turned up once. What it binds is not known. Libraries were prepared by immunoSEQ multiplex PCR; TCRdb keeps only in-frame clonotypes and omits some of them. The sample shows approximately 100,000 clones, roughly 89% of them seen only once. The sequenced sample was peripheral blood, obtained on day 0 of AZD1222 vaccination. The rearrangement links TRBV10-3 to TRBJ1-1, with D hard to call. This TCR came from an adult in good health. CDR3 in DNA: TGTGCCATCAGGGGGAGCGGGGAGGCGAACACTGAAGCTTTCTTT. Its translation is CAIRGSGEANTEAFF.